A single sample is the source of the 25 T cell receptor beta chains below, sequenced in a study of tumour-infiltrating T cells in Burkitt lymphoma. The repertoire was sequenced with immunoSEQ multiplex PCR; TCRdb's copy has only in-frame clones and lacks some. Of 7,700 or so clones listed, 73% were seen once; the top ten hold 35% to 45%. Sequenced: tumor tissue. The receptors come from a human donor with diffuse large B-cell lymphoma.

CDR3 in amino acids: CAIRQDTEAFF. In nucleotides, the CDR3 is TGTGCCATCAGACAGGACACTGAAGCTTTCTTT. The J gene is TRBJ1-1, the V gene TRBV10-3, with D possibly TRBD1 on 5 matching bases. This CDR3 comprises 11 residues. Germline CDR1 reads ENHRY; CDR2 reads SYGVKD. The ends were cut back, 6 bases at V and 3 bases at J, with 5 bases in the middle.

The V gene is TRBV11-3, the J gene TRBJ2-3, with D possibly TRBD2 on 5 matching bases. Trimming pared 5 bases from V and 2 bases from J, leaving 14 bases between. The CDR3 has 15 amino acids. Germline V gene data show CDR1 as SGHNT and CDR2 as YENEEA. In DNA form, the CDR3 reads TGTGCCAGCAGCCCAGCACGGGGTGACACAGATACGCAGTATTTT. Amino acids: CASSPARGDTDTQYF.

The chain combines TRBV12-5 with TRBJ1-5, with 8 bases aligning to TRBD1. CDR3 length: 15 residues. Germline V gene data show CDR1 as LGHNT and CDR2 as FRNRAP. Unmatched junction bases numbered 8, after V lost 3 bases and J lost 7 bases. In DNA, the CDR3 is TGTGCTAGTGGTTTTGGACAGGGCACCAACCAGCCCCAGCATTTT. This sequence encodes CASGFGQGTNQPQHF.

This clone was recorded once. This chain joins TRBV7-7 and TRBJ2-1; TRBD1 agrees at 9 bases. This CDR3 region has 13 residues. V lost 4 bases and J lost 9; bases outside the gene matches: 4. Per the germline V gene, CDR1 is SSHAT and CDR2 is FNYEAQ (reference sequence). The CDR3 DNA reads TGTGCCAGCAGCTCGGGACAGGGAGGTGAGCAGTTCTTC. Translating gives CASSSGQGGEQFF.

The CDR3 nucleotides are TGTGCCAGCAGCTTGGAGGAGTCGATGGGGCCAGAGTTCTTC. Translating it yields CASSLEESMGPEFF. The chain carries TRBV5-6 and TRBJ2-1, with a weak D call TRBD1 (5 bases). V lost 0 bases and J 14 bases, leaving 18 bases between the germline ends. Germline V gives CDR1 SGHDT, CDR2 YYEEEE. This CDR3 spans 14 amino acids.

This chain joins TRBV18 and TRBJ1-5; D may be TRBD1 (6 bases). Germline V lookup: CDR1 KGHSH, CDR2 LQKENI. The germline V and J ends were trimmed by 1 base and 5 bases, with 12 bases remaining between them. The CDR3 is 15 amino acids. In DNA form, the CDR3 reads TGTGCCAGCTCACCACTAAGGGGGTACGATCAGCCCCAGCATTTT. Amino acids: CASSPLRGYDQPQHF.

The chain employs TRBV19 and TRBJ2-3; unclear D gene. V was cut by 1 base and J by 4 bases, with 3 bases left in between. CDR3 length: 12 residues. Germline V CDR1 and CDR2: LNHDA, SQIVND (reference sequence). CDR3 coding DNA: TGTGCCAGTAGTATAGGGCCAGATACGCAGTATTTT. It codes for CASSIGPDTQYF.

This clone was recorded a few times. The chain recombines TRBV6-9 with TRBJ1-6, with a weak D call TRBD1 (5 bases). Germline values: CDR1 MNHGY, CDR2 SVAAGI. V was cut by 3 bases and J by 10 bases, with 16 bases left in between. This CDR3 is 15 amino acids long. CDR3: CASSYGDRGDSPLHF. CDR3 sequence (DNA): TGTGCCAGCAGTTACGGGGATCGGGGGGACTCACCCCTCCACTTT.

V usage is TRBV9 and J usage is TRBJ2-7; D may be TRBD1 (6 bases). Trimming stripped 4 bases from V and 6 bases from J, with 14 bases between. CDR3 size: 13 residues. Germline V gene sequence: CDR1 SGDLS, CDR2 YYNGEE. The CDR3: CASSRDTGREQYF. In DNA, the CDR3 is TGTGCCAGCAGCCGGGACACGGGTCGCGAGCAGTACTTC.

The chain links TRBV5-1 to TRBJ2-3; TRBD1 agrees at 7 bases. The CDR3 totals 17 residues. Germline-derived CDR1 and CDR2 are SGHRS and YFSETQ. J gave up 0 bases and V 4 bases, and 11 bases lay outside the gene matches. The CDR3 DNA reads TGCGCCAGCAGCCCGCCGGTAGGCAGGGGGAGCACAGATACGCAGTATTTT. The encoded protein is CASSPPVGRGSTDTQYF.

The chain's CDR3 is CASSLATGATDTQYF. The CDR3 coding sequence is TGCGCCAGCAGCTTGGCCACGGGGGCCACAGATACGCAGTATTTT. The rearrangement uses TRBV5-1 and TRBJ2-3; either TRBD1 or TRBD2 may fit D (6 bases each). Deletions cut 0 bases from V and 2 bases from J, with 10 bases between. The CDR3 consists of 15 residues. Germline lookup yields CDR1 SGHRS and CDR2 YFSETQ.

This clone has a single count. V usage is TRBV5-4 and J usage is TRBJ2-5, with D possibly TRBD2 on 6 matching bases. Germline-derived CDR1 and CDR2 are SGHNT and YYREEE (reference sequence). The CDR3 has 15 amino acids. The V gene lost 0 bases and the J gene lost 3 bases, with 12 bases spanning the gap. The DNA for the CDR3 is TGTGCCAGCAGCTTGGCGGGGACTTCAAAAGAGACCCAGTACTTC. Translation: CASSLAGTSKETQYF.

The chain has TRBV4-1 and TRBJ1-2; possibly TRBD1 for D (6 bases). With 4 bases removed from V and 1 base from J, the gap between germline ends came to 13 bases. The germline gives CDR1 MGHRA, CDR2 YSYEKL. The CDR3 has 15 amino acids. The CDR3 DNA sequence: TGCGCCAGCAGCCGGACAGAAGCCTTTAACTATGGCTACACCTTC. Encoded protein: CASSRTEAFNYGYTF.

The chain has TRBV6-1 and TRBJ2-1; 8 bases align to TRBD1. This CDR3 comprises 14 residues. CDR1 and CDR2 from the germline V gene are MNHNS and SASEGT. The junction had 10 bases not matched to a gene; V was cut back by 7 bases and J by 8 bases. CDR3 DNA: TGTGCCAGCACTTTCGACAGGGGAGGTGATGAGCAGTTCTTC. Translated: CASTFDRGGDEQFF.

The J gene is TRBJ2-5, the V gene TRBV4-1, with 9 bases lining up with TRBD1. CDR3 size: 14 residues. Germline lookup yields CDR1 MGHRA and CDR2 YSYEKL. Trimming removed 5 bases from V and 3 bases from J; junction bases left unmatched: 4. CDR3 protein: CASSMGQGEETQYF. CDR3 bases: TGCGCCAGCAGCATGGGACAGGGAGAAGAGACCCAGTACTTC.

This clone was seen only once. The genes are TRBV25-1 and TRBJ2-6; 8 bases agree with TRBD1. There are 17 residues in the CDR3. Germline CDR1 MGHDK, CDR2 SYGVNS. With 5 bases clipped from V and 2 bases from J, the junction kept 8 bases outside the gene matches. The CDR3 sequence: CASSPRQGIPGANVLTF. In nucleotides, the CDR3 is TGTGCCAGCAGTCCGAGACAGGGGATCCCTGGGGCCAACGTCCTGACTTTC.

This rearrangement joins TRBV21-1 to TRBJ2-3; no check of the table's D call, TRBD2, against the DNA was made. TRBV21-1 is a listed pseudogene. The CDR3 loop spans 12 amino acids. CDR3 sequence: CASSKRFSTQYF. CDR3 bases: TGTGCCAGCAGCAAGAGGTTCTCCACGCAGTATTTT.

On this clone: An end of the junction differs from the germline gene, which may be a read error. The J gene is TRBJ1-3, the V gene TRBV4-2; D uncertain. The CDR3 loop spans 15 amino acids. Germline-derived CDR1 and CDR2 are LGHNA and YNFKEQ. This CDR3 is CASTQFGYSGNTIYF. Here the CDR3 DNA reads TGTGCCAGCACCCAATTTGGTTACTCTGGAAACACCATATATTTT.

The chain is built from TRBV5-8 and TRBJ2-3; no reliable D call. Germline V lookup: CDR1 SGHTS, CDR2 YDEGEE. The germline V and J ends were trimmed by 2 bases and 0 bases, with 7 bases remaining between them. CDR3 length: 14 residues. CDR3 amino acids: CASSFGSSTDTQYF. CDR3 bases: TGTGCCAGCAGCTTTGGCTCTAGCACAGATACGCAGTATTTT.

This sequence joins TRBV6-6 and TRBJ2-7, with D perhaps TRBD2 (6 bases). The CDR3 is 12 amino acids. From germline, CDR1 is MNHNY and CDR2 SVGAGI (reference sequence). Trimming pared 8 bases from V and 2 bases from J, leaving 10 bases between. The CDR3 spells CASEAGTYEQYF. The DNA for the CDR3 is TGTGCCAGCGAGGCGGGAACCTACGAGCAGTACTTC.

The chain has TRBV27 and TRBJ1-5; D remains unclear. The CDR3 is made up of 17 amino acids. Trimming pared 5 bases from V and 7 bases from J, leaving 24 bases between. The germline V gene has CDR1 MNHEY and CDR2 SMNVEV (reference sequence). CDR3 nucleotides: TGTGCCAGCAGTCCCCGAGTCAACCGGGGAGCGTGGCAGCCCCAGCATTTT. Its protein is CASSPRVNRGAWQPQHF.

The rearrangement joins TRBV7-9 to TRBJ1-2, with D hard to call. Germline V CDR1 and CDR2: SEHNR, FQNEAQ (reference sequence). The CDR3 is made up of 14 amino acids. V lost 1 base and J lost 5, with 11 bases in between. DNA of the CDR3: TGTGCCAGCAGCTTAGGGAACCCCCTTTATGGCTACACCTTC. Encoded protein: CASSLGNPLYGYTF. The full variable domain, completed using reference TRBV7-9 and TRBJ1-2, is DTGVSQNPRHKITKRGQNVTFRCDPISEHNRLYWYRQTLGQGPEFLTYFQNEAQLEKSRLLSDRFSAERPKGSFSTLEIQRTEQGDSAMYLCASSLGNPLYGYTFGSGTRLTVV.

This clone has just a few counts. This rearrangement joins TRBV27 to TRBJ1-2; 7 positions match TRBD1. The germline V gene encodes CDR1 MNHEY and CDR2 SMNVEV (reference sequence). This CDR3 spans 16 amino acids. J gave up 2 bases and V 5 bases, and 11 bases lay outside the gene matches. The CDR3 sequence: CASSPMNRGRNYGYTF. In DNA form, the CDR3 reads TGTGCCAGCAGTCCAATGAACAGGGGAAGGAACTATGGCTACACCTTC.

The chain links TRBV2 to TRBJ2-5; D gene unclear. Germline CDR1 reads SNHLY; CDR2 reads FYNNEI. Trimming pared 7 bases from V and 1 base from J, leaving 7 bases between. This CDR3 is 12 amino acids long. As DNA, the CDR3 is TGTGCCAGCATCGATTTCCAAGAGACCCAGTACTTC. Amino acid sequence: CASIDFQETQYF.

The rearrangement joins TRBV7-9 to TRBJ2-7; tentatively, D is TRBD2 (6 bases). The ends were cut back, 3 bases at V and 1 base at J, with 7 bases in the middle. The CDR3 consists of 13 residues. Germline V gene lookup returns CDR1 SEHNR and CDR2 FQNEAQ (reference sequence). The CDR3 is CASSFGGSYEQYF. CDR3 bases: TGTGCCAGCAGCTTCGGGGGTTCCTACGAGCAGTACTTC.